This TCR beta chain originates from a study of molecular identifiers for immune sequencing clone quantification (dated by TCRdb to the late 2010s). A note on the overall study: For a replicate experiment, the RNA from either approximately 20,000 or 98,000 naive CD8 T cells was divided into five aliquots, and four of those aliquots went on to sequencing. This methods study used CD8 T cells to benchmark TCR RNA copy counting and molecular-identifier clustering-based TCR repertoire sequencing (MIDCIRS).

Libraries of naive CD8 T cells were generated from about 20,000 to 1,000,000 sorted cells, with 10%, 30% or 50% of the purified RNA used. Naive CD8 T cells were FACS-sorted as CD8+CD4-CCR7+CD45RA+ on a BD FACSAria II into RLT Plus buffer. To test detection sensitivity, Jurkat RNA equal to some 11 TCR copies was added to samples of about 17,000-1,100,000 naive CD8 T cells. CD8 T cells were enriched with RosetteSep CD8+ T Cell Enrichment Cocktail and Ficoll-Paque, followed by ACK red cell lysis. This clonotype occurred a few times. Its antigen has not been determined. No base quality values were provided; no much bigger clone lies one nucleotide off. The library relied on PCR. Data came from a NextSeq 500. Bulk TCR libraries were generated as previously described, with the TCR primers listed in Table S5 used. The Qiagen AllPrep DNA/RNA kit was used to purify total RNA. Before analysis, reads from multiple sequencing runs of the same library were pooled. In the original analysis: Reads were retained only if the reads had an exact TCR constant sequence, and the retained reads were trimmed to 150 nt and grouped according to their 12-nt molecular barcodes. Reads within each barcode group were sub-clustered using a 15% Levenshtein threshold, and quality-weighted consensus sequences were constructed for each RNA molecule. Non-functional sequences were filtered out, along with any lower-count sequence sitting one edit away from another sequence. On the basis of fitting two negative binomial distributions, barcode sub-clusters with fewer than 20% of the maximum read count were discarded. TCRdb's own reprocessing of the public reads used fastp at Q25 and MiXCR and kept productive beta chains. Under each unique CDR3 protein, matching rows form one entry showing the most common genes and DNA. What appears here as the V and J calls and clone size reflects TCRdb's work, not the paper's. The sample table lists some 96,000 distinct CDR3 sequences, more than 20% of them with a count of one. The top ten clones comprise roughly 1% of the sample.

Trimming removed 5 bases from V and 1 base from J, leaving 18 bases between the germline ends. The CDR3 starts with the cysteine, ends with the phenylalanine, and has 17 residues. The sequence is cut down to CDR3 DNA, 51 bases in frame from base 1. The germline V gene supplies CDR1 LGHNA and CDR2 YSLEER. Findings and caveats that apply to the study as a whole: Roughly 3 recovered TCR RNA copies per cell were obtained by modeling, versus approximately 9 by digital PCR, implying a capture efficiency of about 30%. Clones above 20 RNA copies held over 97% of molecules in CMV-specific effector cells but under 1% in naive cells. The naive libraries included spiked-in Jurkat TCR RNA (roughly eleven copies' worth), and this Jurkat TCR RNA is not part of the donor repertoire. When barcode sub-clustering was not used, chimeric consensus sequences inflated TCR diversity, with chimeras reaching as high as 47%. Spiked-in Jurkat TCR RNA equal to a single cell's worth was reported to be detectable even within 1,100,000 naive CD8 T cells. The sizes of highly expanded clones could end up underestimated when identical TCR molecules share a barcode.

The V and J genes are TRBV4-3 and TRBJ2-4; the D gene lacks a confident call. The sample consisted of naive CD8+ T cells from blood, with Jurkat cell RNA spiked in. This specimen's cell subset or site label, interpreted: FACS-sorted CD8+CD4-CCR7+CD45RA+ naive T cells. This sequence originates from a human donor in good health. Some libraries in this study had Jurkat cell RNA spiked in. For the CDR3, the sequence is CASSTKAPSSAKNIQYF. The bases read TGCGCCAGCAGCACTAAGGCCCCGTCGAGCGCCAAAAACATTCAGTACTTC.